This T cell receptor beta chain was recorded in a study of blood T cell repertoires in COVID-19. Study summary: Specimens from acute and convalescent COVID-19 originated in the United States, Italy and Spain. T cells, B-cell-depleted T cells, or PBMCs supplied cDNA or gDNA.

The CDR3 is made up of 15 amino acids. V dropped 1 base and J dropped 5 bases, with 14 bases sitting between them. Germline V gene lookup returns CDR1 SGDLS and CDR2 YYNGEE. Patients at the Seattle site were enrolled during active infection and followed longitudinally. The authors' processing: Reference gene primer amplification gave nucleated cell count estimates. Data came from immunoSEQ multiplex PCR; TCRdb stores just in-frame clones and leaves some out. V and J calls and clone size are as listed in that table; D and trimming were resolved from the DNA. The table records 250,000 to 400,000 clones, around 90% of them present only once.

The chain carries TRBV9 and TRBJ2-3, with D maybe TRBD2 (5 bases). This TCR was recovered from a woman aged 25 to 39 with COVID-19, enrolled during active disease. The sequenced material came from peripheral blood. Here the CDR3 DNA reads TGTGCCAGCAGCGTACAGGACTCTGTATTAGATACGCAGTATTTT. Its translation is CASSVQDSVLDTQYF.